This T cell receptor beta chain originates from a study of cytomegalovirus exposure and HLA in healthy donors. General observations from the study: The tendency of first-cohort TCR clusters to co-occur in the 120 or so validation repertoires emerged from a later analysis.

With 4 bases removed from V and 2 bases from J, the gap between germline ends came to 12 bases. The CDR3 is 15 residues long. Per germline, CDR1 SGHRS and CDR2 YFSETQ. The sample holds one count of this clone. Its target is not known. TCRdb keeps only in-frame clones here, not all; method: immunoSEQ multiplex PCR. The sample consists of over 45,000 clones, approximately 95% of them appearing once. The donors were members of the roughly 120-subject validation cohort (separate from the approximately 730-subject first cohort). The V and J genes are TRBV5-1 and TRBJ2-2, with D possibly being TRBD1 (5 bases). Material for sequencing was PBMCs. The sequence came from a woman under 30 in good health and CMV-seronegative. The DNA of the CDR3 is TGCGCCAGCAGCCCCAGGACACCTAACACCGGGGAGCTGTTTTTT. This codes for CASSPRTPNTGELFF.